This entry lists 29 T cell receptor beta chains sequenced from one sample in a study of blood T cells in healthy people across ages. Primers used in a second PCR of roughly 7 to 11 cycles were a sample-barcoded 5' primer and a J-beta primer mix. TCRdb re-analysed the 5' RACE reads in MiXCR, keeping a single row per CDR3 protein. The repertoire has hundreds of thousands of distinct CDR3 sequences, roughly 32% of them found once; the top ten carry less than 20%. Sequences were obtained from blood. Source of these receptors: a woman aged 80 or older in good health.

CDR3 nucleotides: TGCGCCAGCAGCGAGACAGCCTTCCCCGGGACTTTCTTT. Its translation: CASSETAFPGTFF. The V and J genes are TRBV4-1 and TRBJ1-1; TRBD1 is a possible D gene (5 bases). There are 13 residues in the CDR3. Trimming stripped 5 bases from V and 12 bases from J, with 19 bases between. The germline V gene encodes CDR1 MGHRA and CDR2 YSYEKL.

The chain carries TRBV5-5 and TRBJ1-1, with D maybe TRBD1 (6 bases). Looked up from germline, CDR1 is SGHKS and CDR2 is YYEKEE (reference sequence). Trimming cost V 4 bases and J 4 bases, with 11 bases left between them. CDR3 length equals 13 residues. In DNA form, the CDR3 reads TGTGCCAGCAGCGCCTTGGACAGCACTGAAGCTTTCTTT. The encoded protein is CASSALDSTEAFF.

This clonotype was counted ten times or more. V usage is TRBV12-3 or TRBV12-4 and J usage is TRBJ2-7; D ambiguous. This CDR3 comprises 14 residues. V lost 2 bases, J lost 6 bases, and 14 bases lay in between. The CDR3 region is CASSLNPNSVEQYF. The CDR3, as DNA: TGTGCCAGCAGTTTAAACCCGAACTCCGTCGAGCAGTACTTC.

The chain's CDR3 is CASSPYGGRTDTQYF. For the CDR3, the DNA is TGTGCCAGCAGTCCGTACGGGGGCCGCACAGATACGCAGTATTTT. The chain recombines TRBV27 with TRBJ2-3, with D possibly being TRBD1 or TRBD2 (6 bases each). V was cut by 5 bases and J by 1 base, with 13 bases left in between. CDR1 MNHEY and CDR2 SMNVEV come from the germline V gene (reference sequence). This CDR3 region has 15 residues.

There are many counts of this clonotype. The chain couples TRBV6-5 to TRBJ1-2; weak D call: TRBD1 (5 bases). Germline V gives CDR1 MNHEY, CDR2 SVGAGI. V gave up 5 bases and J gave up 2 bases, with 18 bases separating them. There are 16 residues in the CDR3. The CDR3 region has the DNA TGTGCCAGCAGTCGGACGACAGCGGGCAGAAACTATGGCTACACCTTC. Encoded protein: CASSRTTAGRNYGYTF.

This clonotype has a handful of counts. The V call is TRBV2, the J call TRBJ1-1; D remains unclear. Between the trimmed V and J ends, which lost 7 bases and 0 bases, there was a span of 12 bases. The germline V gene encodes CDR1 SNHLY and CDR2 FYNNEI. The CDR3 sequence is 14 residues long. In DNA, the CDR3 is TGTGCCAGCAACCCGGGAGCAATGAACACTGAAGCTTTCTTT. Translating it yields CASNPGAMNTEAFF.

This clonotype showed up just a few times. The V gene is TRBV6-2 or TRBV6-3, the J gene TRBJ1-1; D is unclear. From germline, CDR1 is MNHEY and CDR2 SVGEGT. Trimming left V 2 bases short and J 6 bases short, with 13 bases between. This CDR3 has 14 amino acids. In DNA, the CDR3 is TGTGCCAGCAGTTACGGGCGGCCCGGACCTGAAGCTTTCTTT. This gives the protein CASSYGRPGPEAFF.

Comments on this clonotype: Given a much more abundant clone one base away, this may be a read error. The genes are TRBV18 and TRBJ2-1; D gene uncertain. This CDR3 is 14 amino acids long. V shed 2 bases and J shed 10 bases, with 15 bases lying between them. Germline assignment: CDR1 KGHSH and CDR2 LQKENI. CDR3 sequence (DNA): TGTGCCAGCTCACCAACAAGGAGCTCCTACGAGCAGTTCTTC. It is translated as CASSPTRSSYEQFF.

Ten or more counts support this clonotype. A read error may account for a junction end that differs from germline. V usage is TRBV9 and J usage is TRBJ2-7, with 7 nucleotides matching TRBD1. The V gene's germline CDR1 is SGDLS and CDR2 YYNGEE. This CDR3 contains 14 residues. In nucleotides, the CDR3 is TGTGCCAGCAGCGCGACGGGACAGTCCTTCGAGCAGTACTTC. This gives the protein CASSATGQSFEQYF.

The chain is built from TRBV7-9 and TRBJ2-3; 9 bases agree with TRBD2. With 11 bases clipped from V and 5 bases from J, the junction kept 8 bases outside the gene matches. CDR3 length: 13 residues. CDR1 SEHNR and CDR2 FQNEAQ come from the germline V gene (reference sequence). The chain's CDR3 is CALAGGLVDTQYF. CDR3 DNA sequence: TGTGCCCTCGCGGGGGGGCTGGTAGATACGCAGTATTTT.

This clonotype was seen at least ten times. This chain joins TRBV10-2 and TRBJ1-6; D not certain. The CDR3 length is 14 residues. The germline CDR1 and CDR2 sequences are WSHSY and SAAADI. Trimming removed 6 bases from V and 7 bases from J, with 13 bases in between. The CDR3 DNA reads TGCGCCAGCAGAGCCGGTTCGGGGAATTCACCCCTCCACTTT. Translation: CASRAGSGNSPLHF.

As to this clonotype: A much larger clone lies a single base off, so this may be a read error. CDR3 protein: CSVESTRGTGGYTF. CDR3 DNA sequence: TGCAGCGTTGAAAGTACCAGGGGGACGGGTGGCTACACCTTC. The V gene is TRBV29-1, the J gene TRBJ1-2; 7 bases map to TRBD1. J gave up 7 bases and V 2 bases, and 10 bases lay outside the gene matches. Germline values: CDR1 SQVTM, CDR2 ANQGSEA. The CDR3 has 14 residues.

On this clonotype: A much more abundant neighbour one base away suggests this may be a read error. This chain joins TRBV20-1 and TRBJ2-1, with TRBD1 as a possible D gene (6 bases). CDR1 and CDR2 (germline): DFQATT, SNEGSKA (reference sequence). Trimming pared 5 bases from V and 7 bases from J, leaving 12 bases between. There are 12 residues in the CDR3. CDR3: CSADNRVNEQFF. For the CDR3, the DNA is TGCAGTGCTGACAACAGGGTTAATGAGCAGTTCTTC.

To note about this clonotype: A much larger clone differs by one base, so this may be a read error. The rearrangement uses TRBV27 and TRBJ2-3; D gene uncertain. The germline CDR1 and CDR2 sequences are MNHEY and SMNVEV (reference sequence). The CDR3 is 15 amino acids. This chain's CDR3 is CVSSLAPALTDTQYF. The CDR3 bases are TGTGTCAGCAGTTTAGCCCCAGCCCTCACAGATACGCAGTATTTT.

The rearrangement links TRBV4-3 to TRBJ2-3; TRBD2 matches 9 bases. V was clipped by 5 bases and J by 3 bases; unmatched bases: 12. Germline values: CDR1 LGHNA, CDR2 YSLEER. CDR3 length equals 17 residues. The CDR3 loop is CASSSAVKAGGTDTQYF. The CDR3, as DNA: TGCGCCAGCAGCTCGGCAGTAAAAGCGGGAGGAACAGATACGCAGTATTTT.

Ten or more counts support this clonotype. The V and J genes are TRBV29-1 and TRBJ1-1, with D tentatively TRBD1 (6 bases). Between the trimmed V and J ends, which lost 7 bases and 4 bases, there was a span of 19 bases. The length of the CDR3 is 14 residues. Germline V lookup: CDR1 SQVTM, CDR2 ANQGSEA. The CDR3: CSARGGRGSTEAFF. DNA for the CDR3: TGCAGCGCCCGAGGGGGGAGGGGAAGCACTGAAGCTTTCTTT.

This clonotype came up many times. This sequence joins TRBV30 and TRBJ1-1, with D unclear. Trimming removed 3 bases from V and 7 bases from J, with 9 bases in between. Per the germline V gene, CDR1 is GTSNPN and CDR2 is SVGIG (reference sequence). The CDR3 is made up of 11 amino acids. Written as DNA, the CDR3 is TGTGCCTGGAGGGGATTCGATGAAGCTTTCTTT. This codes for CAWRGFDEAFF. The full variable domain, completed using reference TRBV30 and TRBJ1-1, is SQTIHQWPATLVQPVGSPLSLECTVEGTSNPNLYWYRQAAGRGLQLLFYSVGIGQISSEVPQNLSASRPQDRQFILSSKKLLLSDSGFYLCAWRGFDEAFFGQGTRLTVV.

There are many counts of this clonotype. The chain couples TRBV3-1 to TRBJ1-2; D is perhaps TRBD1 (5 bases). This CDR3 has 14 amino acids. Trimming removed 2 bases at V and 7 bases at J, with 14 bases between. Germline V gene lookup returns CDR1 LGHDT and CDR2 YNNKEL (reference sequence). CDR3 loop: CASSQSQDTSGYTF. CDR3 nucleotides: TGTGCCAGCAGCCAATCCCAGGACACGTCTGGCTACACCTTC. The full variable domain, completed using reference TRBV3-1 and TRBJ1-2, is DTAVSQTPKYLVTQMGNDKSIKCEQNLGHDTMYWYKQDSKKFLKIMFSYNNKELIINETVPNRFSPKSPDKAHLNLHINSLELGDSAVYFCASSQSQDTSGYTFGSGTRLTVV.

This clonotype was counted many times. In DNA, the CDR3 is TGCAGTGCCCGGGAGCGTGGGAAAGCGCCGCAAGAGACCCAGTACTTC. The encoded protein is CSARERGKAPQETQYF. The chain uses TRBV20-1 and TRBJ2-5; D is perhaps TRBD2 (6 bases). V was trimmed by 6 bases and J by 2 bases, leaving 22 bases between them. The CDR3 totals 16 residues. CDR1 and CDR2 (germline): DFQATT, SNEGSKA (reference sequence).

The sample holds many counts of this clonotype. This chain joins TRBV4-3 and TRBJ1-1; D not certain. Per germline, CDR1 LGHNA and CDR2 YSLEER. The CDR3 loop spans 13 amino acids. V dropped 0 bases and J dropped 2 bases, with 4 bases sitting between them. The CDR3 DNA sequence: TGCGCCAGCAGCCAAGACCACAACACTGAAGCTTTCTTT. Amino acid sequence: CASSQDHNTEAFF.

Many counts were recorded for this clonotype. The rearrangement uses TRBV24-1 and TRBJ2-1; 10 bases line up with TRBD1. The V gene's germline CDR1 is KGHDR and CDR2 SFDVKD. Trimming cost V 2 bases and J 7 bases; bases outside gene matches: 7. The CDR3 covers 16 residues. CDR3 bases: TGTGCCACCAGTGATTCGACAGGGGGCAAGATAAATGAGCAGTTCTTC. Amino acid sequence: CATSDSTGGKINEQFF.

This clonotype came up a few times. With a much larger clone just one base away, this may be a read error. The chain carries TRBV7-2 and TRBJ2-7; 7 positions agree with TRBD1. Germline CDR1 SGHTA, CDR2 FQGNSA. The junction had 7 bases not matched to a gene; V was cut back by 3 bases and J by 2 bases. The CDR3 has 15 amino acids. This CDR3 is CASSFTRGPPYEQYF. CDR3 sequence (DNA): TGTGCCAGCAGCTTTACAAGGGGGCCTCCCTACGAGCAGTACTTC.

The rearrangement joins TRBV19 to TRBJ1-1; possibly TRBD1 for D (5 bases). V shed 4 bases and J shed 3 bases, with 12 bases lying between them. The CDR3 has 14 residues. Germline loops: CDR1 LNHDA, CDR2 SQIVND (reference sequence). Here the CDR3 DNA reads TGTGCCAGTAGTAAAGCAGGGAGGCACACTGAAGCTTTCTTT. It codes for CASSKAGRHTEAFF.

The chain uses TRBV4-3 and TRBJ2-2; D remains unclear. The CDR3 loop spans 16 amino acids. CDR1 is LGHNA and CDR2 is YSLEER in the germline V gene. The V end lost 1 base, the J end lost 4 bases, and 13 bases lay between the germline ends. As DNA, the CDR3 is TGCGCCAGCAGCCAAGCCCGGGCCTCGGGCACCGGGGAGCTGTTTTTT. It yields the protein CASSQARASGTGELFF.

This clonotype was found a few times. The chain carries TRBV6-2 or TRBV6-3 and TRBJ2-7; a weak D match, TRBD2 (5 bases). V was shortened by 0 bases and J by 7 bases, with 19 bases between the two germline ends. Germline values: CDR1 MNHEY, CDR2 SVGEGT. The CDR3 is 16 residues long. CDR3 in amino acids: CASSYSDRDYLLEQYF. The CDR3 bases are TGTGCCAGCAGTTACTCCGACCGGGATTACCTACTAGAGCAGTACTTC.

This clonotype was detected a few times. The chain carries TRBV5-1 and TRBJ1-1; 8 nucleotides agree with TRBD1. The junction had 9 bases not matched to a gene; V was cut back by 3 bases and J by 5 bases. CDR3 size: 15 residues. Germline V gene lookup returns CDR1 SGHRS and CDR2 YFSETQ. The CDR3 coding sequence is TGCGCCAGCAGCTCAGGACAGGGCGGTTATACTGAAGCTTTCTTT. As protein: CASSSGQGGYTEAFF.

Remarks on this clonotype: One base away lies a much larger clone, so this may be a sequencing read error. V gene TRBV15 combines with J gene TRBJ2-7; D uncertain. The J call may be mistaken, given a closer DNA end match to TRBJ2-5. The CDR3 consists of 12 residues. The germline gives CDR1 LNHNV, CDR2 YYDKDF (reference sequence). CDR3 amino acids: CTTSREEKTQYF. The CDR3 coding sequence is TGTACCACCAGCAGAGAGGAAAAGACCCAGTACTTC.

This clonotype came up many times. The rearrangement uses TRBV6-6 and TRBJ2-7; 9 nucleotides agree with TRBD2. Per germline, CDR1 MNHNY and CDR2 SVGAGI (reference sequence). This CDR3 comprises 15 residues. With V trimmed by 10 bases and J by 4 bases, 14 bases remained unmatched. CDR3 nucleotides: TGTGCCACTGTGTCCCCCAACAGCGGGAGGTACGAGCAGTACTTC. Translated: CATVSPNSGRYEQYF.

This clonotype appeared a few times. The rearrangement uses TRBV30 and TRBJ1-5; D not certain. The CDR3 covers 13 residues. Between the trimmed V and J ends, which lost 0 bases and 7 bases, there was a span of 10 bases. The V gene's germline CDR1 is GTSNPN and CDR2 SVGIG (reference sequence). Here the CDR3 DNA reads TGTGCCTGGAGTGTTGGGTCAGACCAGCCCCAGCATTTT. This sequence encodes CAWSVGSDQPQHF.